This T cell receptor (beta chain) was sequenced for a study of blood T cell repertoires in COVID-19. Germline CDR1 is SGHRS and CDR2 is YFSETQ. After removal of 4 bases from V and 0 bases from J, the junction contained 7 bases not matched to a gene. The CDR3 has 16 amino acids. The assay was immunoSEQ multiplex PCR, and TCRdb's table has in-frame clones only and misses some. Of 200,000 or so clones listed, 84% are singletons. Sequenced: peripheral blood. The V and J genes are TRBV5-1 and TRBJ1-1; 9 bases align to TRBD1. The sequence was obtained from a woman aged 70 to 79 with active or convalescent COVID-19. CDR3 DNA: TGCGCCAGCAGCCGAGACACAGGGGGCATGAACACTGAAGCTTTCTTT. It encodes CASSRDTGGMNTEAFF.